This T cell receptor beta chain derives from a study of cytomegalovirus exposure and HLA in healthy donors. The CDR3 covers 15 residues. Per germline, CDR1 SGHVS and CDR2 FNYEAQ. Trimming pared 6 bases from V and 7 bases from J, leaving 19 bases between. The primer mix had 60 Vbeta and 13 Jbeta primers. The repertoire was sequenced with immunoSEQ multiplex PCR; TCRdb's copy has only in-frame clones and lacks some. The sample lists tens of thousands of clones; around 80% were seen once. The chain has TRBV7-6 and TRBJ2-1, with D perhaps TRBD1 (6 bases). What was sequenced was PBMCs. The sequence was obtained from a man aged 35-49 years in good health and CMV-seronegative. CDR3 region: CASSSPYRAGNEQFF. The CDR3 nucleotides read TGTGCCAGCAGTTCACCTTACAGGGCCGGGAATGAGCAGTTCTTC.